The 20 T cell receptor beta chains given below trace back to one sample, sequenced in a study of cytomegalovirus exposure and HLA in healthy donors. Using immunoSEQ multiplex PCR, the repertoire was profiled, and TCRdb retains in-frame clones only, with some absent. The sample contains about 98,000 clones, more than 85% of which appear only once. The sample was PBMCs. These receptors were taken from a man between 18 and 29 years old in good health and CMV-seropositive.

The V and J genes are TRBV7-8 and TRBJ1-1; maybe TRBD1 (5 bases). The CDR3 has 14 residues. CDR1 and CDR2 from the germline V gene are SGHVS and FQNEAQ. V lost 7 bases and J lost 5, with 17 bases in between. DNA for the CDR3: TGTGCCAGCAAAGTAGGCAGGGAAGGAACTGAAGCTTTCTTT. This codes for CASKVGREGTEAFF.

The chain employs TRBV6-1 and TRBJ2-7; tentatively, D is TRBD2 (5 bases). V dropped 4 bases and J dropped 5 bases, with 9 bases sitting between them. Germline loops: CDR1 MNHNS, CDR2 SASEGT. This CDR3 comprises 12 residues. In DNA form, the CDR3 reads TGTGCCAGCAGTGGACGGGGTGACGAGCAGTACTTC. Protein: CASSGRGDEQYF.

The rearrangement links TRBV6-5 to TRBJ2-3; D not certain. Deletions cut 0 bases from V and 6 bases from J, with 16 bases between. The CDR3 is 16 residues long. The germline CDR1 and CDR2 sequences are MNHEY and SVGAGI. The CDR3 nucleotides are TGTGCCAGCAGTTACTCGATGAATGGCGTCGGGGATACGCAGTATTTT. It codes for CASSYSMNGVGDTQYF.

This sequence joins TRBV5-1 and TRBJ2-5, with 7 nucleotides matching TRBD1. CDR1 SGHRS and CDR2 YFSETQ come from the germline V gene. J lost 3 bases, V lost 5 bases, and 4 bases had no gene match. This CDR3 has 13 amino acids. The CDR3 nucleotides read TGCGCCAGCAGAAACGGACAGGAAGAGACCCAGTACTTC. It encodes CASRNGQEETQYF.

This clone was found a few times. The J gene is TRBJ2-7, the V gene TRBV2; TRBD2 matches 16 bases. Losses at the gene ends were 7 bases for V and 5 bases for J; bases not matched to a gene: 5. The CDR3 consists of 15 residues. Germline lookup yields CDR1 SNHLY and CDR2 FYNNEI. CDR3 sequence reads: CASKAGTSGGDEQYF. In DNA, the CDR3 is TGTGCCAGCAAGGCCGGGACTAGCGGGGGGGACGAGCAGTACTTC.

The chain links TRBV28 to TRBJ2-7; D is unresolved. The CDR3 contains 13 residues. Trimming left V 5 bases short and J 0 bases short, with 8 bases between. Looked up from germline, CDR1 is MDHEN and CDR2 is SYDVKM. This CDR3 reads CASSRVFSYEQYF. CDR3 DNA sequence: TGTGCCAGCAGTCGGGTCTTCTCCTACGAGCAGTACTTC. The full variable domain, its missing parts supplied by reference TRBV28 and TRBJ2-7, is DVKVTQSSRYLVKRTGEKVFLECVQDMDHENMFWYRQDPGLGLRLIYFSYDVKMKEKGDIPEGYSVSREKKERFSLILESASTNQTSMYLCASSRVFSYEQYFGPGTRLTVT.

The chain employs TRBV4-3 and TRBJ2-3, with D maybe TRBD2 (5 bases). This CDR3 is built from 16 residues. The germline V gene encodes CDR1 LGHNA and CDR2 YSLEER. With 2 bases removed from V and 0 bases from J, the gap between germline ends came to 12 bases. The CDR3 sequence is CASSQMDSTSTDTQYF. CDR3 sequence (DNA): TGCGCCAGCAGCCAAATGGACTCCACTAGCACAGATACGCAGTATTTT.

The chain carries TRBV7-6 and TRBJ2-7, with 7 positions matching TRBD2. Germline V gives CDR1 SGHVS, CDR2 FNYEAQ. Trimming took 3 bases from V and 4 from J; bases not matched to a gene: 6. The CDR3 is 14 amino acids. The CDR3 sequence is CASSFGGRGYEQYF. CDR3 sequence (DNA): TGTGCCAGCAGCTTCGGCGGGAGAGGGTACGAGCAGTACTTC.

This clone has just one count. Here the CDR3 reads CASSPSAGPRNEQFF. CDR3 DNA: TGTGCCAGCAGTCCGTCAGCGGGGCCACGCAATGAGCAGTTCTTC. The rearrangement uses TRBV6-5 and TRBJ2-1; 7 bases are a match to TRBD2. The CDR3 totals 15 residues. Germline V gives CDR1 MNHEY, CDR2 SVGAGI. The V gene end was trimmed by 5 bases and the J gene end by 6 bases; junction bases not matched to a gene: 10.

This clone was seen a few times. V is TRBV2 and J is TRBJ1-2; 7 bases match TRBD1. V lost 4 bases, J lost 5 bases, and 10 bases stayed unmatched. Germline CDR1 is SNHLY and CDR2 is FYNNEI. The CDR3 has 15 amino acids. The CDR3 spells CASSGGSGQVYGYTF. The CDR3 coding sequence is TGTGCCAGCAGTGGTGGTTCTGGACAGGTTTATGGCTACACCTTC.

This clone has just a few counts. The sample contains more than one DNA sequence encoding this CDR3. The V gene is TRBV7-2, the J gene TRBJ1-2; TRBD1 might be the D (5 bases). The V and J ends lost 1 base and 2 bases respectively, with 5 bases between them. Germline CDR1 and CDR2: SGHTA and FQGNSA. This CDR3 spans 13 amino acids. The CDR3 here is CASSLGQNYGYTF. The CDR3 coding sequence is TGTGCCAGCAGCTTAGGACAGAACTATGGCTACACCTTC.

The chain carries TRBV7-3 and TRBJ2-2; maybe TRBD2 (6 bases). The germline V gene encodes CDR1 SGHTA and CDR2 FQGTGA. The CDR3 has 14 amino acids. V was cut by 2 bases and J by 6 bases, with 10 bases left in between. The CDR3 DNA follows: TGTGCCAGCAGCTTATTGTCGGGAGCCGGGGAGCTGTTTTTT. Protein: CASSLLSGAGELFF. The complete variable domain, with remaining parts taken from reference TRBV7-3 and TRBJ2-2, reads GAGVSQTPSNKVTEKGKYVELRCDPISGHTALYWYRQSLGQGPEFLIYFQGTGAADDSGLPNDRFFAVRPEGSVSTLKIQRTERGDSAVYLCASSLLSGAGELFFGEGSRLTVL.

This chain joins TRBV19 and TRBJ1-2; D not certain. V dropped 1 base and J dropped 6 bases, with 21 bases sitting between them. Germline loops: CDR1 LNHDA, CDR2 SQIVND (reference sequence). The CDR3 extends over 17 amino acids. The chain's CDR3 is CASSIAEGWQGYDGYTF. The CDR3 DNA reads as TGTGCCAGTAGTATAGCGGAGGGATGGCAAGGATATGATGGCTACACCTTC.

This sequence joins TRBV6-1 and TRBJ1-2; 11 bases map to TRBD1. Germline values: CDR1 MNHNS, CDR2 SASEGT. Trimming at V came to 10 bases and at J to 7 bases, leaving 11 bases not matched to a gene. The CDR3 is 14 residues long. The CDR3 spells CAIDDSGTGGGYTF. For the CDR3, the DNA is TGTGCCATCGATGACTCCGGGACAGGGGGTGGCTACACCTTC.

In its sample, this clone was seen a few times. The rearrangement links TRBV9 to TRBJ1-2; D possibly corresponds to TRBD1 (6 bases). Germline lookup yields CDR1 SGDLS and CDR2 YYNGEE. V was trimmed by 1 base and J by 4 bases, leaving 11 bases between them. The CDR3 has 14 residues. This CDR3 is CASSVLGQFYGYTF. The CDR3 DNA reads TGTGCCAGCAGCGTACTCGGACAGTTCTATGGCTACACCTTC.

V is TRBV28 and J is TRBJ1-4, with D tentatively TRBD1 (6 bases). The germline CDR1 and CDR2 sequences are MDHEN and SYDVKM. V shed 5 bases and J shed 5 bases, with 15 bases lying between them. CDR3 size: 15 residues. The chain's CDR3 is CASSTPGQENEKLFF. The CDR3 coding sequence is TGTGCCAGCAGTACTCCGGGACAAGAAAATGAAAAACTGTTTTTT.

This clone was seen a single time. V is TRBV5-1 and J is TRBJ2-1, with 10 bases matching TRBD2. Germline CDR1 is SGHRS and CDR2 is YFSETQ. The junction had 11 bases not matched to a gene; V was cut back by 4 bases and J by 1 base. The CDR3 covers 18 residues. CDR3 nucleotides: TGCGCCAGCAGCCTATTTAAGACTAGCGGGCCTTCCTACAATGAGCAGTTCTTC. Amino acid sequence: CASSLFKTSGPSYNEQFF. The whole variable domain, remainder taken from reference TRBV5-1 and TRBJ2-1, is KAGVTQTPRYLIKTRGQQVTLSCSPISGHRSVSWYQQTPGQGLQFLFEYFSETQRNKGNFPGRFSGRQFSNSRSEMNVSTLELGDSALYLCASSLFKTSGPSYNEQFFGPGTRLTVL.

V usage is TRBV6-1 and J usage is TRBJ2-1, with 9 bases matching TRBD1. The CDR3 sequence is 16 residues long. V shed 3 bases, J shed 3 bases, and the junction held 6 bases outside the gene matches. Germline V gene sequence: CDR1 MNHNS, CDR2 SASEGT. The CDR3 sequence is CASSEYGTGNYNEQFF. CDR3 sequence (DNA): TGTGCCAGCAGTGAGTACGGGACAGGGAACTACAATGAGCAGTTCTTC.

The chain combines TRBV5-5 with TRBJ1-1, with D possibly matching TRBD1 (6 bases). Looked up from germline, CDR1 is SGHKS and CDR2 is YYEKEE (reference sequence). Trimming removed 1 base at V and 3 bases at J, with 13 bases between. This CDR3 region has 15 residues. The DNA for the CDR3 is TGTGCCAGCAGCTTGATAAGTGAGGGGGACACTGAAGCTTTCTTT. Translation: CASSLISEGDTEAFF.

The gene calls are TRBV6-5 and TRBJ1-1; 7 bases fit TRBD1. This CDR3 contains 13 residues. Germline assignment: CDR1 MNHEY and CDR2 SVGAGI. With V trimmed by 5 bases and J by 1 base, 1 base remained unmatched. CDR3 residues: CASSRQGNTEAFF. CDR3 sequence (DNA): TGTGCCAGCAGTAGACAGGGGAACACTGAAGCTTTCTTT.